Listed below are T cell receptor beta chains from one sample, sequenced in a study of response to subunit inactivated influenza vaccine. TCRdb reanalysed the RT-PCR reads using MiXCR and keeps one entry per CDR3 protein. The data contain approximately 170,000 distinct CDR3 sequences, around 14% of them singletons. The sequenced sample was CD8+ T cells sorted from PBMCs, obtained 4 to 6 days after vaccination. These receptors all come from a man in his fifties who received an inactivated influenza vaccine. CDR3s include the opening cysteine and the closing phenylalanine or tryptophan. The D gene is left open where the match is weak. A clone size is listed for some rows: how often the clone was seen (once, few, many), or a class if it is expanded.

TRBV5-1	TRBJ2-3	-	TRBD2	CASSLGSGGYSSTDTQYF	TGCGCCAGCAGCTTGGGTAGCGGGGGCTATTCTAGCACAGATACGCAGTATTTT
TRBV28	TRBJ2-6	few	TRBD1	CASSSLFLRGHSSGANVLTF	TGTGCCAGCAGTTCCCTCTTTTTGAGGGGGCACAGCTCTGGGGCCAACGTCCTGACTTTC
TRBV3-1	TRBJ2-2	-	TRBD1	CASSQADRGDTGELFF	TGTGCCAGCAGCCAAGCGGACAGGGGAGACACCGGGGAGCTGTTTTTT
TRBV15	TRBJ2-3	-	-	CATSAQLDADTQYF	TGTGCCACCAGCGCACAACTAGACGCAGATACGCAGTATTTT
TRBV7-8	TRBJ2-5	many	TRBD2	CASRDASGRPIQETQYF	TGTGCCAGCAGGGATGCTAGCGGGAGGCCAATTCAAGAGACCCAGTACTTC
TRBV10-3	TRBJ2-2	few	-	CAISDLTSGAGELFF	TGTGCCATCAGTGACTTGACGTCAGGGGCCGGGGAGCTGTTTTTT
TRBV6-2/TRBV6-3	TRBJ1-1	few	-	CASRPGPMNTEAFF	TGTGCCAGCAGGCCCGGGCCGATGAACACTGAAGCTTTCTTT
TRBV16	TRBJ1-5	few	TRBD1	CASSLYGTGNNQPQHF	TGTGCCAGCAGCCTATATGGGACAGGGAACAATCAGCCCCAGCATTTT
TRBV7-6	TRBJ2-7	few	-	CASSLVGTDSSYEQYF	TGTGCCAGCAGCTTAGTCGGGACGGACAGCTCCTACGAGCAGTACTTC
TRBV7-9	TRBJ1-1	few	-	CASSLPWTEAFF	TGTGCCAGCAGCTTACCATGGACTGAAGCTTTCTTT
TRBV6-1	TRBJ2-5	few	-	CASKAAQYGTQYF	TGTGCCAGCAAGGCAGCCCAGTATGGGACCCAGTACTTC
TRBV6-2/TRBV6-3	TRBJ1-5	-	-	CASSYSGGEPQHF	TGTGCCAGCAGTTACTCGGGGGGCGAGCCCCAGCATTTT
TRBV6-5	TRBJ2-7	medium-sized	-	CASSWDNYEQYF	TGTGCCAGCAGTTGGGACAACTACGAGCAGTACTTC
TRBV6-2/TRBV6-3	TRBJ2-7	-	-	CASNQDGSYYEQYF	TGTGCCAGCAACCAGGACGGGAGTTACTACGAGCAGTACTTC
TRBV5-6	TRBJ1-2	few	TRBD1	CASSRLTGTYGYTF	TGTGCCAGCAGCCGACTGACAGGGACCTATGGCTACACCTTC
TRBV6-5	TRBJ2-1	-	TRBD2	CASSYSGRTSSYNEQFF	TGTGCCAGCAGTTACTCGGGCAGGACTAGCTCCTACAATGAGCAGTTCTTC
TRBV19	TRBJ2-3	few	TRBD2	CASSVAGGTDTQYF	TGTGCCAGTAGTGTGGCGGGAGGCACAGATACGCAGTATTTT
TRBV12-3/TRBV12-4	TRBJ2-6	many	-	CASSGVAGANVLTF	TGTGCCAGCTCTGGGGTCGCTGGGGCCAACGTCCTGACTTTC
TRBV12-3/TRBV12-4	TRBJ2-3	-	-	CASSVLHRDGTDTQYF	TGTGCCAGCAGTGTACTTCACCGGGACGGCACAGATACGCAGTATTTT
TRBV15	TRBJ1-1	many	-	CATSGNYGLKSEAFF	TGTGCCACCAGCGGGAACTACGGCCTCAAGAGCGAAGCTTTCTTT
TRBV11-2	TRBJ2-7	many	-	CASSFTPGSYEQYF	TGTGCCAGCAGCTTCACCCCCGGGAGCTACGAGCAGTACTTC
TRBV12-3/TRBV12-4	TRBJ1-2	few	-	CASRPTGLVGYTF	TGTGCCAGCAGACCCACAGGGTTAGTTGGCTACACCTTC
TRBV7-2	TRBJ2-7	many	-	CASSSEPRWSEQYF	TGTGCCAGCAGCTCCGAGCCTCGATGGAGCGAGCAGTACTTC
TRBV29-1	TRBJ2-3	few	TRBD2	CSVEFRAGVLLWGTDTQYF	TGCAGCGTTGAATTCAGGGCGGGGGTTCTGCTGTGGGGCACAGATACGCAGTATTTT
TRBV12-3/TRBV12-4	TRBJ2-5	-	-	CASSFGLSFQETQYF	TGTGCCAGCAGTTTCGGGTTATCCTTCCAAGAGACCCAGTACTTC
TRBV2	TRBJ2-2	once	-	CASSGAAQNTGELFF	TGTGCCAGCAGTGGAGCGGCTCAGAACACCGGGGAGCTGTTTTTT
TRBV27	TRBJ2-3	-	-	CASRAETFYTDTQYF	TGTGCCAGCAGGGCGGAGACTTTCTACACAGATACGCAGTATTTT
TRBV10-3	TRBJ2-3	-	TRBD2	CAISEILAGAGDTQYF	TGTGCCATCAGTGAAATCCTAGCGGGGGCCGGAGATACGCAGTATTTT
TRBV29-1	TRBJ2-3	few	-	CSVEARRVGTQYF	TGCAGCGTTGAAGCCCGGAGGGTGGGTACGCAGTATTTT
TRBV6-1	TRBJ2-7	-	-	CASSELGRSYEQYF	TGTGCCAGCAGTGAACTGGGGCGATCCTACGAGCAGTACTTC
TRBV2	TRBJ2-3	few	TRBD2	CASSEALQGGIVTDTQYF	TGTGCCAGCAGTGAAGCGCTTCAGGGAGGGATAGTCACAGATACGCAGTATTTT
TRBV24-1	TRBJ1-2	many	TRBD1	CATSDPTGAGYTF	TGTGCCACCAGTGATCCAACAGGGGCTGGCTACACCTTC
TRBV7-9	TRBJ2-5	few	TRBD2	CASSPTSGEEETQYF	TGTGCCAGCAGCCCCACCAGCGGGGAAGAAGAGACCCAGTACTTC
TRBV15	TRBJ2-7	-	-	CATSREGGIRDEQYF	TGTGCCACCAGCAGAGAAGGGGGGATTCGGGACGAGCAGTACTTC
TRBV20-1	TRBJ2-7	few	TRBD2	CSARTSDHSYEQYF	TGCAGTGCTAGGACTAGCGATCACTCCTACGAGCAGTACTTC
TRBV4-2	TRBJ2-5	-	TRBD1	CASSNRQGEIQETQYF	TGTGCCAGCAGTAACAGACAGGGGGAGATCCAAGAGACCCAGTACTTC